The clone carrying this TCR beta chain has just a few counts. Its antigen is unknown. This record comes from a study of CD8 T cells in ankylosing spondylitis. Study observations and caveats: A TCR beta motif made of several highly homologous variants seemed typical of ankylosing spondylitis blood. Disease-associated clones were CD8+ and fairly uncommon in peripheral blood.

V gave up 6 bases and J gave up 6 bases; unmatched junction bases: 12. This CDR3 contains 14 residues. Germline V gives CDR1 DFQATT, CDR2 SNEGSKA (reference sequence). Each CDR3 protein is one row after TCRdb ran MiXCR on the 5' RACE reads. Among 300,000 to 400,000 distinct CDR3 sequences listed, approximately 20% were seen once. Sample: blood, either unsorted or a sorted T cell fraction (not recorded which). V usage is TRBV20-1 and J usage is TRBJ2-7; 9 bases align to TRBD2. The sequence came from a male donor with ankylosing spondylitis. CDR3 in DNA: TGCAGTGCCCTCCCGGGACTAGCATTCTCCGAGCAGTACTTC. This sequence encodes CSALPGLAFSEQYF.